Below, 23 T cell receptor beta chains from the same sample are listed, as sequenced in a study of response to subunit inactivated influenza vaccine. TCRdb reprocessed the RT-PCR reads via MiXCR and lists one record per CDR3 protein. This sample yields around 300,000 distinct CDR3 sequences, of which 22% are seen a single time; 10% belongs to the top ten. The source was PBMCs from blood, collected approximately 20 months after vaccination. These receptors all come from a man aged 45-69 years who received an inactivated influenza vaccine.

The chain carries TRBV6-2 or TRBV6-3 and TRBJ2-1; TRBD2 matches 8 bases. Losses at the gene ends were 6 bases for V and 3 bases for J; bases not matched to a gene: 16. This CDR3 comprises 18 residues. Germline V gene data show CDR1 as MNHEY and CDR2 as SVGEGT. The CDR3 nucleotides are TGTGCCAGCAGAGACATTTTTACAGGGCGGGAGGTCTACAATGAGCAGTTCTTC. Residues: CASRDIFTGREVYNEQFF.

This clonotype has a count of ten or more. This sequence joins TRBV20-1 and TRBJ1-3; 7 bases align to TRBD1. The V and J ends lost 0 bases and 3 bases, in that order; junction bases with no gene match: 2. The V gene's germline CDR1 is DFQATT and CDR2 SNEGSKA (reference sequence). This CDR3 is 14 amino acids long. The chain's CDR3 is CSAREGGVGNTIYF. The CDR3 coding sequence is TGCAGTGCTAGAGAAGGGGGCGTTGGAAACACCATATATTTT.

The CDR3 spells CASSLKLAGEIAFF. For the CDR3, the DNA is TGCGCCAGCAGCTTGAAACTAGCGGGAGAAATAGCGTTCTTC. This chain joins TRBV5-1 and TRBJ2-1, with TRBD2 identical over 11 bases. This CDR3 contains 14 residues. In germline, CDR1 is SGHRS, CDR2 YFSETQ. V was pared by 1 base and J by 15 bases, with 9 bases of the junction left unmatched.

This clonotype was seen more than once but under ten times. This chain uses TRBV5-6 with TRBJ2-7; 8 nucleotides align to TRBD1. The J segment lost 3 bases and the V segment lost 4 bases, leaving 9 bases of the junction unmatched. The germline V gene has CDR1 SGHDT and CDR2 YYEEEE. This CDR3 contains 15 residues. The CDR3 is CASSGTGTGYYEQYF. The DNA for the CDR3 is TGTGCCAGCAGCGGAACCGGGACAGGCTACTACGAGCAGTACTTC.

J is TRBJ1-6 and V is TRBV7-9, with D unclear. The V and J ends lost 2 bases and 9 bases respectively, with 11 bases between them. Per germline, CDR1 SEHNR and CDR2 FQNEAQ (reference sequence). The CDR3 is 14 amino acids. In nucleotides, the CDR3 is TGTGCCAGCAGCTTAACACAGCCGGGTTCACCCCTCCACTTT. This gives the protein CASSLTQPGSPLHF.

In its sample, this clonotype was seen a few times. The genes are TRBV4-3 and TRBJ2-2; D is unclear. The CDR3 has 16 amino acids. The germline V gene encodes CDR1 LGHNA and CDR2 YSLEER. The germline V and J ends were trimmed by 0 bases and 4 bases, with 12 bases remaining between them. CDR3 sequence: CASSQDRLGLTGELFF. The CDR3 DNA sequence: TGCGCCAGCAGCCAAGATAGGCTAGGGCTCACCGGGGAGCTGTTTTTT.

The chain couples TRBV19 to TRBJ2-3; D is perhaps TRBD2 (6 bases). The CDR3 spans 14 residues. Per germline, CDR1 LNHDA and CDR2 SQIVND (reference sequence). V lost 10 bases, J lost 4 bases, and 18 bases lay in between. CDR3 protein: CATQTRSPSDTQYF. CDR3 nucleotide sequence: TGTGCCACCCAGACTAGGAGCCCCTCAGATACGCAGTATTTT.

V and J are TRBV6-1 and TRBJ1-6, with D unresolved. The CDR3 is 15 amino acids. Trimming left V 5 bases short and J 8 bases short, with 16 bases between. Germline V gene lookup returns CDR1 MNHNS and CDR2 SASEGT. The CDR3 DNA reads TGTGCCAGCAGTCCCACTCACGTTCGGTATTCACCCCTCCACTTT. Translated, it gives CASSPTHVRYSPLHF.

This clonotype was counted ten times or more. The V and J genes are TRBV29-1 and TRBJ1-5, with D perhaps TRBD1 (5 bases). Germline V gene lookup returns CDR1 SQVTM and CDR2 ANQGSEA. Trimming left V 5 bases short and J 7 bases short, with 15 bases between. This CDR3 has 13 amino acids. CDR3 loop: CSVLTGGNQPQHF. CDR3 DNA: TGCAGCGTTTTGACGGGGGGGAACCAGCCCCAGCATTTT.

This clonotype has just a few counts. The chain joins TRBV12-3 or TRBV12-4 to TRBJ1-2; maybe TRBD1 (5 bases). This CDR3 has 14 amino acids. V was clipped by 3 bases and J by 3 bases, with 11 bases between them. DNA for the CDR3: TGTGCCAGCAGTTTGACGACAGAATACTATGGCTACACCTTC. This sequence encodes CASSLTTEYYGYTF.

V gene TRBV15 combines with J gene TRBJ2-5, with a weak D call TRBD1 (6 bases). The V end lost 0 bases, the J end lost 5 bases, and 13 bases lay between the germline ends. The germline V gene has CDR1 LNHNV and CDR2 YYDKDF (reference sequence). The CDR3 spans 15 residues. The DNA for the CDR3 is TGTGCCACCAGCAGAGATTCAGGGGCAACGGAGACCCAGTACTTC. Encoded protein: CATSRDSGATETQYF.

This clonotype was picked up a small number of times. CDR3 coding DNA: TGTGCCAGCAGTTTATCCCATGGTTGGGGGTACACAGATACGCAGTATTTT. Protein product: CASSLSHGWGYTDTQYF. V gene TRBV28 combines with J gene TRBJ2-3; D is tentatively TRBD1 or TRBD2 (5 bases each). The CDR3 totals 17 residues. V gave up 1 base and J gave up 2 bases, with 16 bases separating them. CDR1 MDHEN and CDR2 SYDVKM come from the germline V gene.

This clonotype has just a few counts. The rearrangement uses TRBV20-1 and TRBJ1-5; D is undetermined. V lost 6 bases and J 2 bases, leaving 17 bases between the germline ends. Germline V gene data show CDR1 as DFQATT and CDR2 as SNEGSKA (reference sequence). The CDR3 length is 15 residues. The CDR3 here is CSADPRAVGNQPQHF. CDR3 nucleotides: TGCAGTGCGGACCCGCGGGCGGTCGGCAATCAGCCCCAGCATTTT.

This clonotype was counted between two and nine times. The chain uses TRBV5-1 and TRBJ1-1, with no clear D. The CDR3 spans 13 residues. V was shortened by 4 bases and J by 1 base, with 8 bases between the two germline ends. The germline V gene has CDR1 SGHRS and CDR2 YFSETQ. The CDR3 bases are TGCGCCAGCAGCCACCTTGAGAACACTGAAGCTTTCTTT. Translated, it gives CASSHLENTEAFF. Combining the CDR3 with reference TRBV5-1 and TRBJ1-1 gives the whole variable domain KAGVTQTPRYLIKTRGQQVTLSCSPISGHRSVSWYQQTPGQGLQFLFEYFSETQRNKGNFPGRFSGRQFSNSRSEMNVSTLELGDSALYLCASSHLENTEAFFGQGTRLTVV.

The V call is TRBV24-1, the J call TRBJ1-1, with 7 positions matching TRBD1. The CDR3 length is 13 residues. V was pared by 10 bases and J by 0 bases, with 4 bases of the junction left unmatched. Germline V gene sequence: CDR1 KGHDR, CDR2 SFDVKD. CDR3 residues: CATRQGMNTEAFF. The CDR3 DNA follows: TGTGCCACAAGACAGGGAATGAACACTGAAGCTTTCTTT.

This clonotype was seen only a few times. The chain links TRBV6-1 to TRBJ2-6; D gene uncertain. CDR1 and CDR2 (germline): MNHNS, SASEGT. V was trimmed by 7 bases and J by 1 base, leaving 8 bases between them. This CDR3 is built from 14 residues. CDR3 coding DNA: TGTGCCAGCACGACGGGTTCTGGGGCCAACGTCCTGACTTTC. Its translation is CASTTGSGANVLTF.

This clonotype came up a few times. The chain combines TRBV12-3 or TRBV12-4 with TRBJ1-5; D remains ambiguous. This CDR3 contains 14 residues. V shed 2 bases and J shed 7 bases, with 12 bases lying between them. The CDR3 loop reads CASSLSAAPQPQHF. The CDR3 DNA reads TGTGCCAGCAGTTTATCGGCAGCCCCACAGCCCCAGCATTTT.

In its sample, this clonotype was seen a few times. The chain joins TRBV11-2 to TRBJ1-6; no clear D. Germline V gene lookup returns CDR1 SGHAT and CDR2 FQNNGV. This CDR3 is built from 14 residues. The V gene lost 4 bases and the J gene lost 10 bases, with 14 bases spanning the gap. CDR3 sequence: CASSSPIKSSPLHF. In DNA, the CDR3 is TGTGCCAGCAGCTCTCCCATCAAATCCTCACCCCTCCACTTT.

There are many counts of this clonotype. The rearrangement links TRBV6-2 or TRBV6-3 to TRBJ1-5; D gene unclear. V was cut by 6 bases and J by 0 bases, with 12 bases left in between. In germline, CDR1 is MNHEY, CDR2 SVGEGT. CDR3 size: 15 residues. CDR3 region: CASRRGQHSNQPQHF. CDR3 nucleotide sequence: TGTGCCAGCAGAAGAGGGCAACATAGCAATCAGCCCCAGCATTTT.

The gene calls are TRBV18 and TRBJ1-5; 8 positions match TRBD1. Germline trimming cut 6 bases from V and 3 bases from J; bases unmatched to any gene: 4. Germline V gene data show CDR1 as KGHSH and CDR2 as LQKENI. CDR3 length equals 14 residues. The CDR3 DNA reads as TGTGCCAGCTCCCAGGACAGGGTCAATCAGCCCCAGCATTTT. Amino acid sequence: CASSQDRVNQPQHF.

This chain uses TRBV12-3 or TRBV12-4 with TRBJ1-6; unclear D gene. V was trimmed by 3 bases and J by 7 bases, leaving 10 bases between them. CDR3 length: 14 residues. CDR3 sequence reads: CASSFARRNSPLHF. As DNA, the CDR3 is TGTGCCAGCAGTTTTGCCAGAAGAAATTCACCCCTCCACTTT.

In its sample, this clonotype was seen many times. DNA for the CDR3: TGCAGTGCTACCGATTGGGGCGGAAGCTCCTACGAGCAGTACTTC. The encoded protein is CSATDWGGSSYEQYF. This chain uses TRBV20-1 with TRBJ2-7, with D perhaps matching TRBD1 (5 bases). V was pared by 4 bases and J by 0 bases, with 16 bases between. Germline loops: CDR1 DFQATT, CDR2 SNEGSKA (reference sequence). The CDR3 sequence is 15 residues long.

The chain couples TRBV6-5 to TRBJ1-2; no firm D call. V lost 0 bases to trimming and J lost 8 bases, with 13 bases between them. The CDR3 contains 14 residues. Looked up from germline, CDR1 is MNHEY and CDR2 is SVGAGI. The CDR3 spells CASSYSSTSSGYTF. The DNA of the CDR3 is TGTGCCAGCAGTTACTCCTCGACATCGTCGGGCTACACCTTC.